This section outlines one T cell receptor beta chain sequence together with its context. Its specificity is not known. The sample belongs to a study of cytomegalovirus exposure and HLA in healthy donors. As for the study in general: The approximately 110 validation repertoires, a later analysis reported, used the same platform as the approximately 730 repertoires from the first cohort. General study findings and limits: Clusters of TCRs from the first cohort tended to co-occur in the roughly 120 validation repertoires (as a later analysis found). Most TCRs appeared rarely, but some public TCRs recurred in many donors.

This CDR3 has 13 amino acids. Germline V gives CDR1 MNHEY, CDR2 SMNVEV (reference sequence). Trimming removed 3 bases at V and 6 bases at J, with 12 bases between. TCRdb keeps only in-frame clones here, not all; method: immunoSEQ multiplex PCR. Of tens of thousands of clones in the sample, 80% to 85% were seen once. The specimen sequenced was PBMCs. This chain links TRBV27 with TRBJ2-7; D might be TRBD2 (5 bases). The clonotype originates from a woman aged 18-30 years in good health and CMV-seropositive. The CDR3 region has the DNA TGTGCCAGCAGTTTTGCTAGCCCTGGCGAGCAGTACTTC. It yields the protein CASSFASPGEQYF.